One and the same sample provided the 18 T cell receptor beta chains below, sequenced in a study of B cell selection in AIRE deficiency. TCRdb keeps only in-frame clones here, not all; method: immunoSEQ multiplex PCR. This sample has around 22,000 clones, with around 90% found just once. The regulatory T cell sort gate was CD4+CD25hiCD127low/negative. Sample: CD4+CD25+ Tregs sorted from PBMCs. These receptors were taken from a human donor in good health.

V is TRBV10-3 and J is TRBJ2-2; D tentatively fits TRBD1 or TRBD2 (5 bases each). The CDR3 loop spans 15 amino acids. The germline V gene has CDR1 ENHRY and CDR2 SYGVKD. V lost 6 bases, J lost 3 bases, and 14 bases lay in between. The CDR3 here is CAISIFGTDTGELFF. For the CDR3, the DNA is TGTGCCATCAGCATTTTCGGGACGGACACCGGGGAGCTGTTTTTT.

The V gene is TRBV6-5, the J gene TRBJ1-6; D call uncertain. Trimming cost V 4 bases and J 9 bases, with 13 bases left between them. The CDR3 runs to 14 residues. Germline loops: CDR1 MNHEY, CDR2 SVGAGI. CDR3 region: CASSSYFNASPLHF. Here the CDR3 DNA reads TGTGCCAGCAGTTCCTACTTCAACGCTTCACCCCTCCACTTT.

The chain joins TRBV19 to TRBJ2-2; D may be TRBD1 (6 bases). With 6 bases removed from V and 2 bases from J, the gap between germline ends came to 16 bases. The CDR3 runs to 16 residues. Germline CDR1 is LNHDA and CDR2 is SQIVND (reference sequence). The CDR3 loop is CASRGFRTVNTGELFF. The CDR3 DNA follows: TGTGCCAGTAGAGGTTTTCGGACAGTTAACACCGGGGAGCTGTTTTTT.

The chain recombines TRBV5-1 with TRBJ2-7; perhaps TRBD1 as D (5 bases). Germline loops: CDR1 SGHRS, CDR2 YFSETQ. The CDR3 runs to 16 residues. The V gene lost 4 bases and the J gene lost 0 bases, with 17 bases spanning the gap. For the CDR3, the DNA is TGCGCCAGCAGCACCCTTGGGGCGGCCCTCTCCTACGAGCAGTACTTC. Encoded protein: CASSTLGAALSYEQYF.

The chain carries TRBV25-1 and TRBJ1-2; 7 bases map to TRBD1. Germline trimming cut 8 bases from V and 4 bases from J; bases unmatched to any gene: 13. The CDR3 runs 15 residues. Germline lookup yields CDR1 MGHDK and CDR2 SYGVNS. The CDR3 reads CASPKLLGQIYGYTF. The DNA of the CDR3 is TGTGCCAGCCCAAAACTCCTGGGACAGATCTATGGCTACACCTTC.

The V and J genes are TRBV7-7 and TRBJ2-1, with 7 bases lining up with TRBD2. V lost 5 bases to trimming and J lost 0 bases; unmatched junction nucleotides: 4. CDR1 and CDR2 (germline): SSHAT, FNYEAQ (reference sequence). The CDR3 runs to 15 residues. DNA of the CDR3: TGTGCCAGCAGCCCCAGCGGGGACTCCTACAATGAGCAGTTCTTC. Residues: CASSPSGDSYNEQFF. Full variable domain (remainder filled in from reference TRBV7-7 and TRBJ2-1): GAGVSQSPRYKVTKRGQDVTLRCDPISSHATLYWYQQALGQGPEFLTYFNYEAQPDKSGLPSDRFSAERPEGSISTLTIQRTEQRDSAMYRCASSPSGDSYNEQFFGPGTRLTVL.

The V and J genes are TRBV7-9 and TRBJ1-1; D is unclear. CDR3 size: 12 residues. Trimming took 6 bases from V and 8 from J, leaving 13 bases between them. CDR1 and CDR2 (germline): SEHNR, FQNEAQ (reference sequence). DNA for the CDR3: TGTGCCAGCAGACCAGAACCTACGGAAGCTTTCTTT. Translating gives CASRPEPTEAFF. Together with reference TRBV7-9 and TRBJ1-1, the CDR3 gives the full variable domain: DTGVSQNPRHKITKRGQNVTFRCDPISEHNRLYWYRQTLGQGPEFLTYFQNEAQLEKSRLLSDRFSAERPKGSFSTLEIQRTEQGDSAMYLCASRPEPTEAFFGQGTRLTVV.

This rearrangement joins TRBV6-5 to TRBJ2-3; 11 bases align to TRBD1. The CDR3 runs 15 residues. V lost 4 bases to trimming and J lost 4 bases; unmatched junction nucleotides: 4. Germline CDR1 MNHEY, CDR2 SVGAGI. This CDR3 is CASSSGTGGPDTQYF. In nucleotides, the CDR3 is TGTGCCAGCAGTTCCGGGACAGGGGGTCCAGATACGCAGTATTTT.

The chain is built from TRBV10-3 and TRBJ1-2; D possibly corresponds to TRBD1 (6 bases). Germline loops: CDR1 ENHRY, CDR2 SYGVKD. Deletions cut 6 bases from V and 8 bases from J, with 13 bases between. The length of the CDR3 is 12 residues. The CDR3 sequence is CAIRSKGGGYTF. CDR3 coding DNA: TGTGCCATCAGGTCGAAGGGGGGGGGCTACACCTTC.

The V gene is TRBV6-5, the J gene TRBJ1-5; TRBD1 might be the D (5 bases). V dropped 2 bases and J dropped 9 bases, with 8 bases sitting between them. Looked up from germline, CDR1 is MNHEY and CDR2 is SVGAGI. The CDR3 sequence is 12 residues long. The CDR3 protein is CASSYHGGPQHF. The CDR3 DNA is TGTGCCAGCAGTTACCACGGGGGGCCCCAGCATTTT.

The chain joins TRBV14 to TRBJ1-1, with D hard to call. In germline, CDR1 is SGHDN, CDR2 FVKESK. This CDR3 region has 16 residues. Trimming removed 0 bases at V and 5 bases at J, with 16 bases between. The CDR3, as DNA: TGTGCCAGCAGCCAAGATGCGTACGGGGTGGGGACTGAAGCTTTCTTT. This codes for CASSQDAYGVGTEAFF.

The rearrangement links TRBV4-2 to TRBJ2-2; TRBD2 agrees at 15 bases. V shed 4 bases and J 6 bases; nucleotides not matched to a gene: 3. The CDR3 covers 16 residues. Germline CDR1 reads LGHNA; CDR2 reads YNFKEQ. The CDR3 loop reads CASSRTSGRAPGELFF. The DNA of the CDR3 is TGTGCCAGCAGCCGGACTAGCGGGAGGGCCCCCGGGGAGCTGTTTTTT.

The chain recombines TRBV6-6 with TRBJ1-2; 9 nucleotides line up with TRBD1. V trimming: 11 bases; J trimming: 4 bases; junction bases outside the gene matches: 8. The CDR3 length is 13 residues. Germline V gene lookup returns CDR1 MNHNY and CDR2 SVGAGI (reference sequence). The CDR3 DNA reads TGTGCCTGTCGGGACAGGGTAATCTATGGCTACACCTTC. Amino acid sequence: CACRDRVIYGYTF.

This clone is a singleton in its sample. J is TRBJ2-3 and V is TRBV5-1; TRBD1 aligns across 7 bases. V dropped 4 bases and J dropped 4; count of bases not matched to a gene: 3. The CDR3 extends over 13 amino acids. Germline CDR1 is SGHRS and CDR2 is YFSETQ. The CDR3 bases are TGCGCCAGCAGCAGACAGGGTCCAGATACGCAGTATTTT. Protein product: CASSRQGPDTQYF.

This clone has just a few counts. The chain employs TRBV30 and TRBJ2-1, with 10 positions matching TRBD2. The CDR3 is 18 amino acids. V shed 2 bases, J shed 8 bases, and the junction held 18 bases outside the gene matches. Germline V gives CDR1 GTSNPN, CDR2 SVGIG (reference sequence). The CDR3 sequence is CAWSSKGAASGSLDEQFF. The CDR3 nucleotides read TGTGCCTGGAGTTCGAAGGGGGCGGCTAGCGGGAGTTTGGATGAGCAGTTCTTC. The variable domain in full, with the rest retrieved from reference TRBV30 and TRBJ2-1, is SQTIHQWPATLVQPVGSPLSLECTVEGTSNPNLYWYRQAAGRGLQLLFYSVGIGQISSEVPQNLSASRPQDRQFILSSKKLLLSDSGFYLCAWSSKGAASGSLDEQFFGPGTRLTVL.

The chain links TRBV7-6 to TRBJ2-7; D tentatively reads TRBD1 or TRBD2 (5 bases each). Trimming removed 2 bases from V and 10 bases from J, with 18 bases in between. The CDR3 has 14 amino acids. Germline CDR1 and CDR2: SGHVS and FNYEAQ. In DNA, the CDR3 is TGTGCCAGCAGCTTATCCGGGAAGGGGAACGGTCAGTACTTC. This translates into CASSLSGKGNGQYF.

A single count supports this clone. This chain joins TRBV6-6 and TRBJ2-7, with D hard to call. V was cut by 5 bases and J by 6 bases, with 8 bases left in between. CDR1 MNHNY and CDR2 SVGAGI come from the germline V gene (reference sequence). This CDR3 spans 11 amino acids. CDR3 amino acids: CASSGQREQYF. For the CDR3, the DNA is TGTGCCAGCAGTGGCCAGCGCGAGCAGTACTTC.

V is TRBV7-8 and J is TRBJ2-1, with 7 bases matching TRBD2. The CDR3 consists of 16 residues. CDR1 SGHVS and CDR2 FQNEAQ come from the germline V gene. V lost 1 base to trimming and J lost 4 bases; unmatched junction nucleotides: 7. CDR3 sequence: CASSLVRGSRYNEQFF. CDR3 nucleotides: TGTGCCAGCAGCTTAGTTCGCGGGAGTAGGTACAATGAGCAGTTCTTC.